Below, 32 T cell receptor beta chains from the same sample are listed, as sequenced in a study of OX40 agonist ivuxolimab in advanced cancers. Library method: the immunoSEQ multiplex PCR assay. Imported from immuneACCESS, the table was reduced by TCRdb to in-frame sequences with V and J called. These copies leave out some clones; in studies compared against another copy, an unresolved V gene accounts for under half, and the cause of the remainder is not known. Here the sample has about 79,000 clones; over 75% occur a single time. The ten largest clonotypes hold over 3% of the sample. The sample was CD4+ or CD8+ T cells sorted from blood, taken in a trial of the OX40 agonist ivuxolimab. The receptor source for this set is an adult with an advanced solid tumor such as melanoma, head and neck, liver or kidney cancer.

The chain joins TRBV20-1 to TRBJ1-3; D is undetermined. Germline assignment: CDR1 DFQATT and CDR2 SNEGSKA (reference sequence). V lost 2 bases, J lost 9 bases, and 8 bases lay in between. This CDR3 has 11 amino acids. Here the CDR3 DNA reads TGCAGTGCTAGACTGGAGGGCACCATATATTTT. Its translation is CSARLEGTIYF.

This chain connects TRBV7-2 to TRBJ2-7; D uncertain. The CDR3 is made up of 13 amino acids. Germline V gene sequence: CDR1 SGHTA, CDR2 FQGNSA. V was shortened by 0 bases and J by 2 bases, with 5 bases between the two germline ends. CDR3 loop: CASSLADAYEQYF. The CDR3 DNA follows: TGTGCCAGCAGCTTAGCGGACGCCTACGAGCAGTACTTC.

The chain combines TRBV6-5 with TRBJ2-3; 7 bases line up with TRBD1. Germline trimming cut 1 base from V and 6 bases from J; bases unmatched to any gene: 4. Germline V CDR1 and CDR2: MNHEY, SVGAGI. This CDR3 has 14 residues. The CDR3 DNA follows: TGTGCCAGCAGTTACTTACAGGGGAAGGATACGCAGTATTTT. Amino acid sequence: CASSYLQGKDTQYF.

The V gene is TRBV30, the J gene TRBJ2-5; a possible D gene is TRBD2 (6 bases). The CDR3 is 12 amino acids. Trimming cost V 4 bases and J 7 bases, with 13 bases left between them. Germline CDR1 GTSNPN, CDR2 SVGIG (reference sequence). The CDR3 spells CAWTPLGGTQYF. CDR3 in DNA: TGTGCCTGGACTCCGCTCGGGGGGACCCAGTACTTC.

The gene calls are TRBV5-1 and TRBJ1-3, with D maybe TRBD1 (5 bases). V shed 4 bases and J shed 0 bases, with 14 bases lying between them. Germline V lookup: CDR1 SGHRS, CDR2 YFSETQ. CDR3 size: 16 residues. The CDR3 region has the DNA TGCGCCAGCAGCGCACTCACAGGTTTCTCTGGAAACACCATATATTTT. Translation gives CASSALTGFSGNTIYF.

The chain employs TRBV9 and TRBJ2-1; D not certain. V dropped 0 bases and J dropped 0 bases, with 10 bases sitting between them. Germline lookup yields CDR1 SGDLS and CDR2 YYNGEE. This CDR3 is 16 amino acids long. In nucleotides, the CDR3 is TGTGCCAGCAGCGTAGTTAGCTTTAGCTCCTACAATGAGCAGTTCTTC. The encoded protein is CASSVVSFSSYNEQFF.

The CDR3 nucleotides read TGTGCCAGCAGGCAGGGACAGGGCCTGGGGGAGCAGTACTTC. Its translation: CASRQGQGLGEQYF. This rearrangement joins TRBV6-5 to TRBJ2-7; 9 nucleotides agree with TRBD1. CDR3 length: 14 residues. Germline CDR1 reads MNHEY; CDR2 reads SVGAGI. V was clipped by 6 bases and J by 7 bases; unmatched bases: 10.

The J gene is TRBJ2-7, the V gene TRBV28, with D possibly being TRBD1 (5 bases). The V end was cut by 5 bases, the J end by 5 bases, with 10 bases between. This CDR3 spans 12 amino acids. Germline loops: CDR1 MDHEN, CDR2 SYDVKM. DNA for the CDR3: TGTGCCAGCAGTGGAATAGGGGACGAGCAGTACTTC. It codes for CASSGIGDEQYF.

The chain combines TRBV28 with TRBJ1-4, with D maybe TRBD1 (6 bases). The CDR3 has 15 residues. The V end lost 2 bases, the J end lost 0 bases, and 7 bases lay between the germline ends. The germline V gene has CDR1 MDHEN and CDR2 SYDVKM. The CDR3 DNA follows: TGTGCCAGCAGTTTAGGGACAACAACTAATGAAAAACTGTTTTTT. Protein: CASSLGTTTNEKLFF.

This chain connects TRBV19 to TRBJ2-1; possible D gene TRBD2, 6 bases. CDR3 length: 11 residues. V lost 6 bases and J lost 9, with 9 bases in between. The V gene's germline CDR1 is LNHDA and CDR2 SQIVND (reference sequence). The CDR3 sequence is CASRTSLEQFF. DNA for the CDR3: TGTGCCAGTAGGACTAGTCTTGAGCAGTTCTTC.

The V gene is TRBV6-1, the J gene TRBJ1-1; D gene ambiguous. The CDR3 totals 12 residues. Deletions cut 6 bases from V and 0 bases from J, with 5 bases between. Germline values: CDR1 MNHNS, CDR2 SASEGT. The CDR3 region is CASRDLNTEAFF. DNA of the CDR3: TGTGCCAGCAGAGACCTGAACACTGAAGCTTTCTTT.

J is TRBJ1-4 and V is TRBV28, with D maybe TRBD1 (5 bases). The V gene lost 1 base and the J gene lost 11 bases, with 8 bases spanning the gap. CDR1 is MDHEN and CDR2 is SYDVKM in the germline V gene. This CDR3 has 12 residues. The CDR3 spells CASSLSEGKLFF. As DNA, the CDR3 is TGTGCCAGCAGTTTATCGGAGGGGAAACTGTTTTTT.

A single count supports this clone. V gene TRBV4-2 combines with J gene TRBJ2-4; D may be TRBD1 (6 bases). CDR3 length: 15 residues. Per germline, CDR1 LGHNA and CDR2 YNFKEQ. V was clipped by 4 bases and J by 3 bases, with 13 bases between them. The CDR3 nucleotides read TGTGCCAGCAGCCCCGGACAGCAAGACAAAAACATTCAGTACTTC. Its translation is CASSPGQQDKNIQYF.

The chain carries TRBV19 and TRBJ1-2; 10 nucleotides agree with TRBD1. Unmatched junction bases numbered 4, after V lost 8 bases and J lost 4 bases. The CDR3 sequence is 13 residues long. CDR1 is LNHDA and CDR2 is SQIVND in the germline V gene (reference sequence). CDR3 DNA: TGTGCCAGTCAAAGGGACAGGGGCTATGGCTACACCTTC. Its translation is CASQRDRGYGYTF. The full variable domain, rest sourced from reference TRBV19 and TRBJ1-2, is DGGITQSPKYLFRKEGQNVTLSCEQNLNHDAMYWYRQDPGQGLRLIYYSQIVNDFQKGDIAEGYSVSREKKESFPLTVTSAQKNPTAFYLCASQRDRGYGYTFGSGTRLTVV.

The genes are TRBV11-3 and TRBJ1-4; no clear D. The CDR3 totals 12 residues. In germline, CDR1 is SGHNT, CDR2 YENEEA. V lost 2 bases and J lost 7, with 5 bases in between. The CDR3 is CASSLSGEKLFF. Here the CDR3 DNA reads TGTGCCAGCAGCTTATCGGGTGAAAAACTGTTTTTT. The full variable domain, with the rest looked up from reference TRBV11-3 and TRBJ1-4, is EAGVVQSPRYKIIEKKQPVAFWCNPISGHNTLYWYLQNLGQGPELLIRYENEEAVDDSQLPKDRFSAERLKGVDSTLKIQPAELGDSAVYLCASSLSGEKLFFGSGTQLSVL.

The genes are TRBV4-1 and TRBJ1-1; no reliable D call. Germline V CDR1 and CDR2: MGHRA, YSYEKL. V lost 4 bases and J lost 4, with 19 bases in between. This CDR3 is 16 amino acids long. The CDR3 DNA is TGCGCCAGCAGCCCCTTCCCCTTAGAGAAGACCACTGAAGCTTTCTTT. Amino acid sequence: CASSPFPLEKTTEAFF.

V and J are TRBV5-1 and TRBJ2-3; TRBD1 matches 8 bases. Trimming removed 3 bases from V and 4 bases from J; junction bases left unmatched: 4. This CDR3 comprises 14 residues. CDR1 is SGHRS and CDR2 is YFSETQ in the germline V gene. The chain's CDR3 is CASSSAQGADTQYF. The CDR3 nucleotides are TGCGCCAGCAGCTCCGCACAGGGGGCAGATACGCAGTATTTT.

The chain is built from TRBV20-1 and TRBJ2-1, with a possible D match to TRBD2 (6 bases). Germline V gene lookup returns CDR1 DFQATT and CDR2 SNEGSKA (reference sequence). V lost 6 bases to trimming and J lost 6 bases, with 9 bases between them. There are 11 residues in the CDR3. Here the CDR3 reads CSANGGNEQFF. The CDR3 DNA is TGCAGTGCAAACGGGGGCAATGAGCAGTTCTTC.

The chain couples TRBV27 to TRBJ1-4; D might be TRBD1 (6 bases). CDR1 MNHEY and CDR2 SMNVEV come from the germline V gene (reference sequence). V was trimmed by 5 bases and J by 7 bases, leaving 20 bases between them. The CDR3 spans 16 residues. In DNA form, the CDR3 reads TGTGCCAGCAGTCCCGATGCGGGGGGGGGCGTTGAAAAACTGTTTTTT. Residues: CASSPDAGGGVEKLFF.

The table lists this clone with a count of one. V gene TRBV19 combines with J gene TRBJ2-3; a possible D gene is TRBD1 (5 bases). Trimming took 10 bases from V and 5 from J, leaving 22 bases between them. The CDR3 has 15 residues. Germline lookup yields CDR1 LNHDA and CDR2 SQIVND (reference sequence). The CDR3 DNA follows: TGTGCCACTTCCCCCAAGGGGCAGTTCGGAGATACGCAGTATTTT. This sequence encodes CATSPKGQFGDTQYF.

The chain recombines TRBV5-1 with TRBJ2-7; 10 bases align to TRBD1. V shed 2 bases and J 5 bases; nucleotides not matched to a gene: 10. In germline, CDR1 is SGHRS, CDR2 YFSETQ. The CDR3 is 16 amino acids. The CDR3 DNA sequence: TGCGCCAGCAGCTTAAATTTAGGGACAGGGGAAGACGAGCAGTACTTC. Protein product: CASSLNLGTGEDEQYF.

The chain links TRBV4-1 to TRBJ2-5; D uncertain. With 1 base removed from V and 0 bases from J, the gap between germline ends came to 9 bases. CDR1 and CDR2 (germline): MGHRA, YSYEKL. The CDR3 has 15 residues. DNA of the CDR3: TGCGCCAGCAGCCAAGGTTTACGGTACCAAGAGACCCAGTACTTC. Translating gives CASSQGLRYQETQYF.

The genes are TRBV11-2 and TRBJ1-1; tentatively, D is TRBD1 (6 bases). This CDR3 region has 13 residues. With 5 bases removed from V and 7 bases from J, the gap between germline ends came to 14 bases. Germline-derived CDR1 and CDR2 are SGHAT and FQNNGV. CDR3 residues: CASSPGDTGEAFF. The DNA for the CDR3 is TGTGCCAGCAGCCCTGGGGACACGGGTGAAGCTTTCTTT.

The rearrangement links TRBV9 to TRBJ1-1, with D uncertain. Germline values: CDR1 SGDLS, CDR2 YYNGEE. This CDR3 spans 15 amino acids. V lost 3 bases, J lost 1 base, and 13 bases lay in between. CDR3: CASSAPEGGNTEAFF. The CDR3 DNA sequence: TGTGCCAGCAGCGCCCCCGAGGGTGGGAACACTGAAGCTTTCTTT.

The chain joins TRBV6-5 to TRBJ2-4; D is possibly TRBD2 (5 bases). V was shortened by 3 bases and J by 1 base, with 10 bases between the two germline ends. Germline CDR1 is MNHEY and CDR2 is SVGAGI. This CDR3 is 15 amino acids long. For the CDR3, the DNA is TGTGCCAGCAGTTATGGCGGACTGGCCAAAAACATTCAGTACTTC. It translates to CASSYGGLAKNIQYF.

In nucleotides, the CDR3 is TGTGCCAGCAGCGTAGGGGAAAGCACAGATACGCAGTATTTT. Translation gives CASSVGESTDTQYF. J is TRBJ2-3 and V is TRBV9, with unresolved D. The CDR3 has 14 residues. Germline lookup yields CDR1 SGDLS and CDR2 YYNGEE. Trimming took 0 bases from V and 0 from J, leaving 5 bases between them.

The rearrangement joins TRBV30 to TRBJ2-5; D gene uncertain. The last part of the DNA fits TRBJ2-7 better; the J call may be wrong. This CDR3 is built from 14 residues. Germline CDR1 GTSNPN, CDR2 SVGIG (reference sequence). The CDR3 region is CAWSPPTPPYEQYF. The CDR3, as DNA: TGTGCCTGGAGTCCACCGACCCCCCCCTACGAGCAGTACTTC.

The chain links TRBV28 to TRBJ1-5, with D uncertain. The germline V gene has CDR1 MDHEN and CDR2 SYDVKM. The V gene lost 5 bases and the J gene lost 2 bases, with 10 bases spanning the gap. This CDR3 is built from 14 residues. CDR3 DNA: TGTGCCAGCAGTACCGCTCCTGGCAATCAGCCCCAGCATTTT. Amino acids: CASSTAPGNQPQHF. Based on the CDR3 plus reference TRBV28 and TRBJ1-5, the full variable domain is DVKVTQSSRYLVKRTGEKVFLECVQDMDHENMFWYRQDPGLGLRLIYFSYDVKMKEKGDIPEGYSVSREKKERFSLILESASTNQTSMYLCASSTAPGNQPQHFGDGTRLSIL.

The chain combines TRBV30 with TRBJ2-3; D is undetermined. CDR1 is GTSNPN and CDR2 is SVGIG in the germline V gene (reference sequence). Between the trimmed V and J ends, which lost 2 bases and 4 bases, there was a span of 7 bases. CDR3 length: 12 amino acids. CDR3 sequence (DNA): TGTGCCTGGAGTCTCAGCGCAGATACGCAGTATTTT. Amino acids: CAWSLSADTQYF.

Turning to this clone: The sample contains more than one DNA sequence encoding this CDR3. The chain couples TRBV9 to TRBJ1-2; D uncertain. The CDR3 is made up of 11 amino acids. The germline V and J ends were trimmed by 4 bases and 4 bases, with 5 bases remaining between them. From germline, CDR1 is SGDLS and CDR2 YYNGEE. The CDR3 DNA sequence: TGTGCCAGCAGCAGTGGCTATGGCTACACCTTC. It specifies CASSSGYGYTF.

This rearrangement joins TRBV7-9 to TRBJ2-2; TRBD2 matches 9 bases. This CDR3 contains 14 residues. V lost 8 bases, J lost 6 bases, and 7 bases stayed unmatched. Germline loops: CDR1 SEHNR, CDR2 FQNEAQ (reference sequence). CDR3 protein: CASGPSGIAGELFF. CDR3 bases: TGTGCCAGCGGACCTAGCGGGATCGCCGGGGAGCTGTTTTTT.

The gene calls are TRBV2 and TRBJ1-5; a weak D match, TRBD1 (5 bases). Per the germline V gene, CDR1 is SNHLY and CDR2 is FYNNEI. There are 13 residues in the CDR3. V was cut by 6 bases and J by 6 bases, with 12 bases left in between. The CDR3 spells CASSDSALQPQHF. The CDR3 DNA sequence: TGTGCCAGCAGCGACAGCGCGCTTCAGCCCCAGCATTTT. The full variable domain, its missing parts supplied by reference TRBV2 and TRBJ1-5, is EPEVTQTPSHQVTQMGQEVILRCVPISNHLYFYWYRQILGQKVEFLVSFYNNEISEKSEIFDDQFSVERPDGSNFTLKIRSTKLEDSAMYFCASSDSALQPQHFGDGTRLSIL.